This entry lists 22 T cell receptor beta chains sequenced from one sample in a study of blood T cell repertoires in COVID-19. The table came from immunoSEQ multiplex PCR; TCRdb's copy has only in-frame clones and leaves some out. The repertoire holds fewer than 85,000 clones, around four fifths seen once, with approximately 15% in the top ten. Specimen: peripheral blood. All receptors come from a woman aged 60-75 years with acute or convalescent COVID-19.

The J gene is TRBJ2-7, the V gene TRBV13, with TRBD1 matching over 8 bases. This CDR3 has 15 amino acids. The germline V gene has CDR1 PRHDT and CDR2 FYEKMQ (reference sequence). J gave up 4 bases and V 1 base, and 6 bases lay outside the gene matches. The CDR3 DNA reads TGTGCCAGCAGCTTAGTGAGCAGGGGGCGATACGAGCAGTACTTC. It codes for CASSLVSRGRYEQYF.

The chain links TRBV4-3 to TRBJ1-4; 7 bases align to TRBD1. Germline CDR1 is LGHNA and CDR2 is YSLEER. CDR3 size: 17 residues. The V gene end was trimmed by 0 bases and the J gene end by 3 bases; junction bases not matched to a gene: 7. Here the CDR3 reads CASSQDGRGRSNEKLFF. The CDR3 nucleotides are TGCGCCAGCAGCCAAGATGGAAGGGGGCGGTCTAATGAAAAACTGTTTTTT.

This clone was seen once. This rearrangement joins TRBV11-2 to TRBJ2-3; the match to TRBD2 covers 11 bases. Germline V gene lookup returns CDR1 SGHAT and CDR2 FQNNGV. CDR3 size: 17 residues. V shed 2 bases and J 2 bases; nucleotides not matched to a gene: 6. The CDR3 spells CASSLRLAGGTTDTQYF. CDR3 coding DNA: TGTGCCAGCAGCTTAAGGCTAGCGGGAGGAACCACAGATACGCAGTATTTT.

The chain couples TRBV3-1 (or the pseudogene TRBV3-2) to TRBJ1-5; the D gene is possibly TRBD1 (5 bases). Trimming pared 8 bases from V and 11 bases from J, leaving 31 bases between. CDR1 LGHDT and CDR2 YNNKEL come from the germline V gene (reference sequence). The CDR3 is 17 residues long. The CDR3 DNA reads as TGTGCCAGCCCACAACCCGTAGCCGACAGAGCGTCAGAGGCCCAGCATTTT. It translates to CASPQPVADRASEAQHF.

The chain employs TRBV2 and TRBJ2-7; a weak D match, TRBD1 (6 bases). Trimming cost V 6 bases and J 6 bases, with 15 bases left between them. Per the germline V gene, CDR1 is SNHLY and CDR2 is FYNNEI. CDR3 size: 13 residues. The CDR3 sequence is CASSRTEPAEQYF. The CDR3 coding sequence is TGTGCCAGCAGCCGGACAGAACCCGCCGAGCAGTACTTC.

The J gene is TRBJ1-3, the V gene TRBV5-6; weak D call: TRBD1 (5 bases). From germline, CDR1 is SGHDT and CDR2 YYEEEE. The V end was cut by 5 bases, the J end by 0 bases, with 9 bases between. The CDR3 length is 14 residues. CDR3 protein: CASRQQGSGNTIYF. CDR3 DNA sequence: TGTGCCAGCAGGCAGCAGGGCTCTGGAAACACCATATATTTT.

The chain joins TRBV28 to TRBJ1-6; D is ambiguous. The length of the CDR3 is 13 residues. The germline V gene has CDR1 MDHEN and CDR2 SYDVKM. V was cut by 6 bases and J by 9 bases, with 12 bases left in between. This CDR3 reads CASRSEGRSPLHF. CDR3 DNA: TGTGCCAGCAGGTCAGAGGGTCGTTCACCCCTCCACTTT. Variable domain in full (rest from reference TRBV28 and TRBJ1-6): DVKVTQSSRYLVKRTGEKVFLECVQDMDHENMFWYRQDPGLGLRLIYFSYDVKMKEKGDIPEGYSVSREKKERFSLILESASTNQTSMYLCASRSEGRSPLHFGNGTRLTVT.

V and J are TRBV24-1 and TRBJ2-1; possibly TRBD2 for D (6 bases). CDR3 size: 19 residues. Germline CDR1 and CDR2: KGHDR and SFDVKD. Trimming pared 7 bases from V and 1 base from J, leaving 25 bases between. For the CDR3, the DNA is TGTGCCACCAGCCCTACCGGGACTCCGATTCGACAGTCCTACAATGAGCAGTTCTTC. Its protein is CATSPTGTPIRQSYNEQFF.

The chain couples TRBV27 to TRBJ1-5; D remains unclear. The CDR3 is made up of 16 amino acids. The germline gives CDR1 MNHEY, CDR2 SMNVEV (reference sequence). V lost 1 base to trimming and J lost 2 bases, with 12 bases between them. In nucleotides, the CDR3 is TGTGCCAGCAGTTTATTTGGCGGGAGGGGCAATCAGCCCCAGCATTTT. Translation: CASSLFGGRGNQPQHF.

V is TRBV28 and J is TRBJ1-2; D is undetermined. Germline V lookup: CDR1 MDHEN, CDR2 SYDVKM. The CDR3 has 13 residues. Deletions cut 2 bases from V and 5 bases from J, with 9 bases between. This CDR3 is CASSLGRDYGYTF. Here the CDR3 DNA reads TGTGCCAGCAGTTTAGGGAGGGATTATGGCTACACCTTC.

V and J are TRBV3-1 (or the pseudogene TRBV3-2) and TRBJ2-7; 7 bases map to TRBD1. Looked up from germline, CDR1 is LGHDT and CDR2 is YNNKEL (reference sequence). The CDR3 consists of 17 residues. V was pared by 4 bases and J by 6 bases, with 18 bases of the junction left unmatched. CDR3 DNA: TGTGCCAGCAGCCGCCTGACAGGGTCCACTACCGGAGCCGAGCAGTACTTC. The encoded protein is CASSRLTGSTTGAEQYF.

The chain is built from TRBV24-1 and TRBJ2-1; D call uncertain. With 1 base removed from V and 4 bases from J, the gap between germline ends came to 10 bases. Germline CDR1 reads KGHDR; CDR2 reads SFDVKD. This CDR3 comprises 15 residues. The CDR3 DNA is TGTGCCACCAGTGATTTCCGCGGATCTTACAATGAGCAGTTCTTC. It is translated as CATSDFRGSYNEQFF.

V gene TRBV6-1 combines with J gene TRBJ2-3; 16 nucleotides match TRBD2. This CDR3 spans 19 amino acids. The germline CDR1 and CDR2 sequences are MNHNS and SASEGT. The J segment lost 3 bases and the V segment lost 3 bases, leaving 9 bases of the junction unmatched. CDR3 loop: CASSERGLAGGVRTDTQYF. CDR3 DNA: TGTGCCAGCAGTGAGCGGGGACTAGCGGGAGGGGTTAGGACAGATACGCAGTATTTT.

The rearrangement joins TRBV19 to TRBJ2-6; D remains ambiguous. V was shortened by 5 bases and J by 4 bases, with 15 bases between the two germline ends. Germline V lookup: CDR1 LNHDA, CDR2 SQIVND (reference sequence). The CDR3 is 16 amino acids. Written as DNA, the CDR3 is TGTGCCAGTAGTTCCGGGTTAGGCCCCGGGGCCAACGTCCTGACTTTC. This gives the protein CASSSGLGPGANVLTF.

This chain uses TRBV2 with TRBJ1-2; 7 bases align to TRBD1. The CDR3 spans 18 residues. From germline, CDR1 is SNHLY and CDR2 FYNNEI. After removal of 3 bases from V and 2 bases from J, the junction contained 15 bases not matched to a gene. CDR3 region: CASSEGLHPGQENYGYTF. The CDR3, as DNA: TGTGCCAGCAGTGAGGGCCTTCACCCCGGACAGGAGAACTATGGCTACACCTTC.

The chain is built from TRBV5-1 and TRBJ2-1; TRBD2 matches 7 bases. J lost 7 bases, V lost 1 base, and 8 bases had no gene match. The CDR3 sequence is 15 residues long. Germline CDR1 is SGHRS and CDR2 is YFSETQ. The CDR3 spells CASSLRAGVTNEQFF. CDR3 DNA: TGCGCCAGCAGCTTGCGTGCGGGGGTCACGAATGAGCAGTTCTTC.

The CDR3 sequence is CASSSRGTYTEAFF. In DNA, the CDR3 is TGTGCCAGCAGCTCAAGGGGAACTTACACTGAAGCTTTCTTT. J is TRBJ1-1 and V is TRBV11-3; a weak D match, TRBD1 (5 bases). Between the trimmed V and J ends, which lost 4 bases and 3 bases, there was a span of 12 bases. Per germline, CDR1 SGHNT and CDR2 YENEEA. The length of the CDR3 is 14 residues.

The chain links TRBV30 to TRBJ1-6, with 10 bases fitting TRBD1. The CDR3 runs 15 residues. Germline loops: CDR1 GTSNPN, CDR2 SVGIG (reference sequence). Germline trimming cut 2 bases from V and 10 bases from J; bases unmatched to any gene: 8. The CDR3 protein is CAWSSFDRGHSPLHF. The CDR3 DNA is TGTGCCTGGAGTTCATTTGACAGGGGGCACTCACCCCTCCACTTT.

This chain connects TRBV5-1 to TRBJ1-1; 9 bases match TRBD1. CDR1 SGHRS and CDR2 YFSETQ come from the germline V gene. The CDR3 covers 16 residues. The V segment lost 0 bases and the J segment 1 base; nucleotides outside the gene matches: 4. In DNA form, the CDR3 reads TGCGCCAGCAGCTTGGGATGGGACAGGGAGAACACTGAAGCTTTCTTT. Its protein product is CASSLGWDRENTEAFF.

The chain links TRBV12-3 or TRBV12-4 to TRBJ1-2, with D perhaps TRBD1 (5 bases). This CDR3 region has 13 residues. V dropped 2 bases and J dropped 2 bases, with 6 bases sitting between them. The CDR3 nucleotides are TGTGCCAGCAGTTTACCAGGGAACTATGGCTACACCTTC. Its protein product is CASSLPGNYGYTF.

The chain carries TRBV11-2 and TRBJ2-2; D remains unclear. Germline lookup yields CDR1 SGHAT and CDR2 FQNNGV. The CDR3 is 14 residues long. Deletions cut 5 bases from V and 5 bases from J, with 12 bases between. The CDR3 reads CASSARYETGELFF. The CDR3 DNA reads TGTGCCAGCAGCGCTCGGTATGAGACCGGGGAGCTGTTTTTT.

A single count supports this clone. The gene calls are TRBV28 and TRBJ1-2, with 8 nucleotides matching TRBD1. The V gene's germline CDR1 is MDHEN and CDR2 SYDVKM. The CDR3 has 13 amino acids. V dropped 3 bases and J dropped 5; count of bases not matched to a gene: 2. The CDR3 reads CASSFGQGYGYTF. The CDR3 DNA follows: TGTGCCAGCAGTTTCGGACAGGGATATGGCTACACCTTC.